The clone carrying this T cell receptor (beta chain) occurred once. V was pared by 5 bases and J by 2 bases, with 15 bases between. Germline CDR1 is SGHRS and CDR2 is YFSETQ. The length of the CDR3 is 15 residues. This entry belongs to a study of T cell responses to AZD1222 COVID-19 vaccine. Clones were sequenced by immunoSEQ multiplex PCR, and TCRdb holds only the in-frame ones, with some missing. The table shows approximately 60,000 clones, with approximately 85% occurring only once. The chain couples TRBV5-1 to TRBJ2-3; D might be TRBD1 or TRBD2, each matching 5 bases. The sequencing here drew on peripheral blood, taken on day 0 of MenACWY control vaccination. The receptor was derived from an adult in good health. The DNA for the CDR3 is TGCGCCAGCAGTTCTAGTCGGGGCCACACAGATACGCAGTATTTT. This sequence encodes CASSSSRGHTDTQYF.